This T cell receptor (beta chain) was sequenced during a study of blood T cell repertoires in COVID-19. Study as a whole: COVID-19 samples, acute and convalescent, were from the United States, Italy and Spain.

Two negative PCRs, clearance, or symptom resolution were required of recovered Cohort 3 donors. TCRdb keeps only in-frame clones here, not all; method: immunoSEQ multiplex PCR. The sample carries 300,000 to 450,000 clones, around 87% recorded once. V lost 7 bases and J 1 base, leaving 10 bases between the germline ends. CDR3 length: 13 amino acids. The germline V gene has CDR1 LNHDA and CDR2 SQIVND (reference sequence). Sequencing was carried out using PBMCs or T cells enriched from blood (not recorded which). The receptor comes from a man aged 25 to 40 who had recovered from COVID-19. The rearrangement links TRBV19 to TRBJ1-1, with D possibly being TRBD1 (5 bases). CDR3: CASKGRENTEAFF. The CDR3 nucleotides read TGTGCCAGTAAGGGCAGGGAGAACACTGAAGCTTTCTTT.